This T cell receptor beta chain was sequenced in a study of vaccination effects on CD4 cells after COVID-19. Profiling relied on immunoSEQ multiplex PCR, and the TCRdb table lists in-frame clones only, not all of them. The sample contains more than 35,000 clones, approximately 72% of which appear only once. Unmatched junction bases numbered 10, after V lost 2 bases and J lost 1 base. Germline-derived CDR1 and CDR2 are LGHDT and YNNKEL (reference sequence). This CDR3 region has 17 residues. After around ten days in culture, the CD4+ T cells were isolated. Each participant received a vaccine that was either BNT162b2 or mRNA-1273, given as two doses. Half the medium was swapped for IL-2 medium on days 3 and 7. This clone turned up a few times. Its antigen is unknown. Whole-study findings and limits: Marked clonal contraction was seen late after vaccination (in both infection- and vaccine-induced clones).

The chain uses TRBV3-1 (or the pseudogene TRBV3-2) and TRBJ1-1, with 7 bases that match TRBD1. Specimen: CD4+ T cells from PBMCs cultured without peptide, collected after COVID-19 vaccination. The receptor was derived from a human donor who received a COVID-19 vaccine. The CDR3, as DNA: TGTGCCAGCAGCCAACCGCCCAGGGACAGCTCGAACACTGAAGCTTTCTTT. Residues: CASSQPPRDSSNTEAFF.